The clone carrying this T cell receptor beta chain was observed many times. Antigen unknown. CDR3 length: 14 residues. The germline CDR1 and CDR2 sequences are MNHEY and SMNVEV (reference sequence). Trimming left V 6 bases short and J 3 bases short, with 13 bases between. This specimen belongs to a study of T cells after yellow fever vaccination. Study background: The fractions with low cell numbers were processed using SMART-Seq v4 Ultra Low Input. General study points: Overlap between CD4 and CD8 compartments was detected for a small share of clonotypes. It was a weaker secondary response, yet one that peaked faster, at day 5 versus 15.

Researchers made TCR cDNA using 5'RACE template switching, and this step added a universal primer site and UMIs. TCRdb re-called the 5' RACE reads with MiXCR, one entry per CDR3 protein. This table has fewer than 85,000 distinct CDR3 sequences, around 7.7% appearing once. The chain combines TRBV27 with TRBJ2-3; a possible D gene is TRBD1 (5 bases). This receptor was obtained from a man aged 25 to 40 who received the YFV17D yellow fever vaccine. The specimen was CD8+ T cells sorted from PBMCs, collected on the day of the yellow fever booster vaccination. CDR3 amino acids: CASSIMGPTDTQYF. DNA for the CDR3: TGTGCCAGCAGCATCATGGGGCCAACAGATACGCAGTATTTT.